The 17 T cell receptor beta chains below were found in one sample sequenced in a study of follicular helper T cells after annual influenza vaccination. The data were produced by immunoSEQ multiplex PCR, yet TCRdb's version contains in-frame clones alone and is incomplete. The sample lists approximately 10,000 clones, around four fifths seen once, with roughly 0.92% in the top ten. The sequencing used CXCR5- memory CD4+ T cells sorted from blood, collected 6 weeks after influenza vaccination. The receptors derive from an adult who received the influenza vaccine.

This chain connects TRBV27 to TRBJ2-2; TRBD2 agrees at 9 bases. This CDR3 is built from 14 residues. Trimming removed 8 bases from V and 1 base from J; junction bases left unmatched: 2. Germline loops: CDR1 MNHEY, CDR2 SMNVEV (reference sequence). The chain's CDR3 is CASRLAVNTGELFF. Here the CDR3 DNA reads TGTGCCAGCCGACTAGCGGTGAACACCGGGGAGCTGTTTTTT.

V is TRBV30 and J is TRBJ2-3; 8 bases agree with TRBD1. The germline CDR1 and CDR2 sequences are GTSNPN and SVGIG (reference sequence). The J segment lost 2 bases and the V segment lost 8 bases, leaving 3 bases of the junction unmatched. The CDR3 consists of 12 residues. The CDR3 sequence: CARTGNTDTQYF. The CDR3 DNA follows: TGTGCCCGGACAGGGAACACAGATACGCAGTATTTT.

The chain is built from TRBV6-1 and TRBJ2-5, with unresolved D. Between the trimmed V and J ends, which lost 4 bases and 4 bases, there was a span of 10 bases. The CDR3 spans 13 residues. CDR1 is MNHNS and CDR2 is SASEGT in the germline V gene. The CDR3 is CASSGSFLETQYF. DNA for the CDR3: TGTGCCAGCAGTGGATCGTTCCTAGAGACCCAGTACTTC.

The gene calls are TRBV30 and TRBJ1-5; 8 bases match TRBD1. CDR3 size: 14 residues. Germline CDR1 GTSNPN, CDR2 SVGIG (reference sequence). The ends lost 5 bases at V and 4 bases at J; junction bases unmatched: 7. DNA of the CDR3: TGTGCCTGGGGAAGACAGGGGACGAATCAGCCCCAGCATTTT. Amino acid sequence: CAWGRQGTNQPQHF.

The chain has TRBV30 and TRBJ2-6; perhaps TRBD1 as D (5 bases). From germline, CDR1 is GTSNPN and CDR2 SVGIG (reference sequence). CDR3 length equals 21 residues. V was cut by 0 bases and J by 1 base, with 25 bases left in between. CDR3 sequence: CAWSVKHGAQVFRSGANVLTF. In DNA form, the CDR3 reads TGTGCCTGGAGTGTAAAGCATGGGGCTCAGGTGTTCAGGTCTGGGGCCAACGTCCTGACTTTC.

V is TRBV7-8 and J is TRBJ1-5, with TRBD1 identical over 8 bases. Germline CDR1 is SGHVS and CDR2 is FQNEAQ. CDR3 length: 13 amino acids. J lost 5 bases, V lost 6 bases, and 3 bases had no gene match. The CDR3 reads CASRPTGDQPQHF. The CDR3 coding sequence is TGTGCCAGCAGGCCGACAGGGGATCAGCCCCAGCATTTT.

The genes are TRBV11-2 and TRBJ2-1; 8 bases map to TRBD1. The CDR3 is made up of 16 amino acids. Germline trimming cut 5 bases from V and 9 bases from J; bases unmatched to any gene: 15. Germline values: CDR1 SGHAT, CDR2 FQNNGV. The CDR3, as DNA: TGTGCCAGCAGCCTACCTGACAGGGGACCTAGGGGTGAGCAGTTCTTC. Its protein is CASSLPDRGPRGEQFF.

This chain joins TRBV28 and TRBJ1-4; D is unclear. CDR1 is MDHEN and CDR2 is SYDVKM in the germline V gene. CDR3 length equals 12 residues. The V end lost 4 bases, the J end lost 4 bases, and 4 bases lay between the germline ends. CDR3 in DNA: TGTGCCAGCAGTTCCATTAATGAAAAACTGTTTTTT. This gives the protein CASSSINEKLFF.

This chain links TRBV28 with TRBJ2-5; TRBD1 agrees at 9 bases. CDR1 and CDR2 from the germline V gene are MDHEN and SYDVKM. The CDR3 consists of 14 residues. After removal of 5 bases from V and 4 bases from J, the junction contained 5 bases not matched to a gene. The CDR3 here is CASSPGQGTETQYF. CDR3 DNA sequence: TGTGCCAGCAGTCCGGGACAGGGTACAGAGACCCAGTACTTC.

The chain couples TRBV11-1 to TRBJ1-1; TRBD1 agrees at 11 bases. Germline V CDR1 and CDR2: SGHAT, FQDESV (reference sequence). With V trimmed by 3 bases and J by 3 bases, 6 bases remained unmatched. This CDR3 has 16 residues. CDR3 DNA sequence: TGTGCCAGCAGCTTGGGACAGGGGGTCGCGGACACTGAAGCTTTCTTT. Translation: CASSLGQGVADTEAFF.

This clone was seen only a few times. The V and J genes are TRBV4-1 and TRBJ1-1; maybe TRBD1 (5 bases). V was clipped by 2 bases and J by 5 bases, with 12 bases between them. The V gene's germline CDR1 is MGHRA and CDR2 YSYEKL. The length of the CDR3 is 14 residues. This CDR3 reads CASSQQLQGTEAFF. The CDR3, as DNA: TGCGCCAGCAGCCAACAGTTGCAGGGTACTGAAGCTTTCTTT.

CDR3 sequence (DNA): TGTGCCAGCAACGGAGGACTAGCGGGGGGGCGTCTCGAGCAGTTCTTC. This codes for CASNGGLAGGRLEQFF. The V gene is TRBV11-2, the J gene TRBJ2-1; 15 bases line up with TRBD2. V lost 7 bases, J lost 10 bases, and 11 bases stayed unmatched. The CDR3 runs 16 residues. Looked up from germline, CDR1 is SGHAT and CDR2 is FQNNGV.

V usage is TRBV11-3 and J usage is TRBJ2-7; D may correspond to TRBD1 or TRBD2 (5 bases each). The CDR3 sequence is 15 residues long. Trimming removed 2 bases at V and 1 base at J, with 12 bases between. Looked up from germline, CDR1 is SGHNT and CDR2 is YENEEA. As DNA, the CDR3 is TGTGCCAGCAGCTTAAGTGGTGGGGGTTCCTACGAGCAGTACTTC. It specifies CASSLSGGGSYEQYF.

This clone appeared once. V gene TRBV4-2 combines with J gene TRBJ1-5, with a weak D call TRBD1 (5 bases). CDR1 LGHNA and CDR2 YNFKEQ come from the germline V gene. Trimming cost V 0 bases and J 0 bases, with 6 bases left between them. The CDR3 totals 15 residues. The CDR3 spells CASSQEGVSNQPQHF. The CDR3 DNA reads as TGTGCCAGCAGCCAAGAAGGGGTTAGCAATCAGCCCCAGCATTTT.

This chain connects TRBV6-1 to TRBJ2-7, with 8 nucleotides matching TRBD1. There are 12 residues in the CDR3. Germline V gives CDR1 MNHNS, CDR2 SASEGT. Unmatched junction bases numbered 3, after V lost 4 bases and J lost 7 bases. The CDR3 sequence is CASSARTGEQYF. The CDR3 DNA reads as TGTGCCAGCAGTGCCCGGACAGGGGAGCAGTACTTC.

The DNA of the CDR3 is TGTGCCAGCAGCTTAGATAACAGACGCACCGGGGAGCTGTTTTTT. This codes for CASSLDNRRTGELFF. J is TRBJ2-2 and V is TRBV7-6, with D unresolved. The germline V gene encodes CDR1 SGHVS and CDR2 FNYEAQ. The CDR3 covers 15 residues. Trimming cost V 1 base and J 4 bases, with 10 bases left between them.

The chain couples TRBV15 to TRBJ2-1, with unresolved D. There are 13 residues in the CDR3. The germline V and J ends were trimmed by 0 bases and 9 bases, with 9 bases remaining between them. Per the germline V gene, CDR1 is LNHNV and CDR2 is YYDKDF (reference sequence). CDR3 region: CATSRDIRSEQFF. CDR3 coding DNA: TGTGCCACCAGCAGAGATATTAGGTCTGAGCAGTTCTTC.